This T cell receptor beta chain was obtained from a study of blood T cell repertoires in COVID-19. The V and J ends lost 4 bases and 5 bases, in that order; junction bases with no gene match: 8. There are 17 residues in the CDR3. Germline CDR1 SGHTA, CDR2 FQGTGA. Assay: immunoSEQ multiplex PCR; the TCRdb copy retains only in-frame clones and omits some. Here the sample spans around 200,000 clones, about nine tenths being singletons. The source is a man aged 40-50 years with acute or convalescent COVID-19. The chain recombines TRBV7-3 with TRBJ2-3; 14 bases are shared with TRBD2. Sequenced: peripheral blood. The CDR3 region is CASSSQGLAGERDTQYF. The CDR3 DNA reads TGTGCCAGCAGCTCCCAGGGACTAGCGGGGGAGAGAGATACGCAGTATTTT.